This TCR beta chain was obtained from a study of T cell repertoires in cytomegalovirus infection. MiXCR was run by TCRdb on the reads, yielding one entry per CDR3 protein. This sample has fewer than 300,000 distinct CDR3 sequences, with about 25% found just once. This CDR3 spans 12 amino acids. V lost 5 bases and J 6 bases, leaving 11 bases between the germline ends. CDR1 is WNHNN and CDR2 is SYGVQD in the germline V gene (reference sequence). The sample holds a few counts of this clonotype. The sequenced sample was PBMCs. The TCR originated in a human donor in good health (CMV status not recorded). Some clones in this sample may be carry-over from other donors' samples. The rearrangement joins TRBV10-1 to TRBJ2-7; either TRBD1 or TRBD2 may fit D (5 bases each). Here the CDR3 DNA reads TGCGCCAGCAGTCAAAACGGGGCCGAGCAGTACTTC. It is translated as CASSQNGAEQYF.